This T cell receptor beta chain was profiled in a study of blood T cells in healthy people across ages. Broader study findings: Age showed a roughly linear inverse relationship with TCR beta diversity per million T cells.

Ranging in age from roughly 6 to 95, the donors were healthy Caucasian individuals from Russia. The V end lost 3 bases, the J end lost 0 bases, and 18 bases lay between the germline ends. There are 17 residues in the CDR3. CDR1 and CDR2 from the germline V gene are ENHRY and SYGVKD. Through a sample-barcoded 5' primer and a J-beta primer mix, a second PCR was run for about 6 to 12 cycles. Every cDNA molecule carried a tag from a template-switch adaptor bearing 12 random nucleotides. TCRdb analysed the 5' RACE reads with MiXCR anew, one entry per CDR3 protein. The table shows over 950,000 distinct CDR3 sequences, with under 40% occurring only once. Note on this clonotype: The target antigen is unknown.

The sequencing sample was made of blood. The rearrangement links TRBV10-3 to TRBJ2-7; D is perhaps TRBD2 (5 bases). This clonotype was sampled from a young man in good health. The CDR3 DNA reads as TGTGCCATCAGTGATCCCTTCGGAGTGGACTTCTCCTACGAGCAGTACTTC. Amino acids: CAISDPFGVDFSYEQYF.